This TCR beta chain is from a study of siplizumab effects on memory and regulatory T cells. It was 85,000 to 100,000 TCR templates that were assayed per sample. Produced via immunoSEQ multiplex PCR; TCRdb's table is partial and in-frame only. This sample yields approximately 46,000 clones, of which approximately 93% are seen a single time; 17% belongs to the top ten. Of note for this clone: Its target is not known.

The V gene's germline CDR1 is LNHDA and CDR2 SQIVND (reference sequence). The CDR3 is 14 amino acids. V gave up 4 bases and J gave up 3 bases, with 13 bases separating them. Notes on the study in general: Naive versus memory phenotype went unassigned for roughly 80-96% of proliferating CD4+ or CD8+ clones. In siplizumab conditions, mappable alloreactive CD4+ clones averaged around 69% Treg-derived, against approximately 27% in controls.

The gene calls are TRBV19 and TRBJ2-7, with D tentatively TRBD1 or TRBD2 (5 bases each). The sequence derives from a human donor in good health. The specimen was CD8+ T cells sorted from blood. The DNA of the CDR3 is TGTGCCAGTAGTACAAGGGACGGGTTCTACGAGCAGTACTTC. This translates into CASSTRDGFYEQYF.